The rows below give T cell receptor beta chains drawn from one sample of a study of control samples from healthy donors and cancer patients. Sequenced by immunoSEQ multiplex PCR; TCRdb stores in-frame clones only, minus some. The repertoire holds 70,000 or so clones, with roughly 86% as singletons. The source material was PBMCs. The receptors shown here come from a man aged 55 to 70 with lung cancer. CDR3s include the opening cysteine and the closing phenylalanine or tryptophan. D genes are given only for firm matches. Rows give clone size only sometimes, using once, few, many, or a class for an expanded clone.

>-|TRBJ2-6|-|TRBV5-1
CASSLSGPSGANVLTF
TGCGCCAGCAGCCTATCGGGGCCTTCTGGGGCCAACGTCCTGACTTTC
>-|TRBJ1-1|TRBD1|TRBV6-1
CASSERTGNAEAFF
TGTGCCAGCAGTGAAAGGACAGGGAATGCTGAAGCTTTCTTT
>-|TRBJ2-3|TRBD2|TRBV9
CASSVGLAGGWRQYF
TGTGCCAGCAGCGTAGGATTAGCGGGGGGGTGGAGGCAGTATTTT
>-|TRBJ2-6|TRBD1|TRBV18
CASSPITGVGANVLTF
TGTGCCAGCTCACCAATCACAGGGGTCGGGGCCAACGTCCTGACTTTC
>-|TRBJ2-6|-|TRBV9
CASSLRDPRISGANVLTF
TGTGCCAGCAGCCTCAGGGATCCCAGAATCTCTGGGGCCAACGTCCTGACTTTC
>once|TRBJ2-3|-|TRBV15
CATSRGWQDTQYF
TGTGCCACCAGCAGAGGATGGCAAGATACGCAGTATTTT
>-|TRBJ2-1|TRBD1|TRBV7-3
CASRRTGDEQFF
TGTGCCAGCAGGCGGACAGGGGATGAGCAGTTCTTC
>-|TRBJ1-2|-|TRBV19
CASSIFTTGGDGYTF
TGTGCCAGTAGTATCTTCACCACGGGGGGAGATGGCTACACCTTC
>once|TRBJ2-1|-|TRBV10-3
CAISEGATAGQTFYNEQFF
TGTGCCATCAGTGAGGGGGCTACGGCAGGCCAAACTTTTTACAATGAGCAGTTCTTC
>-|TRBJ2-1|TRBD1|TRBV9
CASSVGQGVNNEQFF
TGTGCCAGCAGCGTAGGACAGGGGGTGAACAATGAGCAGTTCTTC
>-|TRBJ2-4|-|TRBV7-9
CASGEAKNIQYF
TGTGCCTCGGGTGAGGCCAAAAACATTCAGTACTTC
>-|TRBJ2-6|TRBD1|TRBV11-3
CASSSGGAGANVLTF
TGTGCCAGCAGCTCAGGGGGAGCTGGGGCCAACGTCCTGACTTTC
>-|TRBJ2-3|-|TRBV5-1
CASSFAGATDTQYF
TGCGCCAGCAGCTTTGCGGGGGCCACAGATACGCAGTATTTT
>-|TRBJ1-2|-|TRBV7-8
CASRSQAGEGYTF
TGTGCCAGCAGGTCACAGGCCGGGGAGGGCTACACCTTC
>-|TRBJ2-2|-|TRBV24-1
CATSDSGTHTGELFF
TGTGCCACCAGTGACTCCGGGACACACACCGGGGAGCTGTTTTTT
>-|TRBJ2-3|-|TRBV12-3/TRBV12-4
CASSLTDTQYF
TGTGCCAGCAGTTTGACAGATACGCAGTATTTT
>few|TRBJ1-5|-|TRBV9
CASSVGMGGIGNQPQHF
TGTGCCAGCAGCGTAGGAATGGGGGGCATCGGCAATCAGCCCCAGCATTTT
>-|TRBJ2-1|-|TRBV27
CASSLLDSTYNEQFF
TGTGCCAGCAGTTTATTGGACAGCACCTACAATGAGCAGTTCTTC
>-|TRBJ1-2|TRBD1|TRBV30
CAWSSQGPVNYGYTF
TGTGCCTGGAGTTCACAGGGGCCCGTCAACTATGGCTACACCTTC
>-|TRBJ2-1|TRBD1|TRBV3-1/TRBV3-2
CASSQPGTGLYNEQFF
TGTGCCAGCAGCCAACCCGGGACAGGACTATACAATGAGCAGTTCTTC
>-|TRBJ1-1|TRBD1|TRBV5-1
CASSPNGQGANPMNTEAFF
TGCGCCAGCAGCCCGAATGGACAGGGGGCAAATCCTATGAACACTGAAGCTTTCTTT
>-|TRBJ1-3|-|TRBV12-3/TRBV12-4
CASSLLDGNTIYF
TGTGCCAGCAGTTTACTGGACGGGAACACCATATATTTT
>-|TRBJ1-6|TRBD1|TRBV11-3
CASSVTLGQGGRKAPLHF
TGTGCCAGCAGCGTTACATTGGGACAGGGGGGGAGGAAAGCACCCCTCCACTTT
>-|TRBJ1-1|-|TRBV7-2
CASSSQNGVNTEAFF
TGTGCCAGCAGCTCCCAAAATGGGGTGAACACTGAAGCTTTCTTT
>-|TRBJ1-2|-|TRBV7-3
CASSFRNNYGYTF
TGTGCCAGCAGCTTTAGGAATAACTATGGCTACACCTTC
>few|TRBJ1-2|-|TRBV2
CASSDGTAAPVSGGYTF
TGTGCCAGCAGCGACGGGACGGCCGCTCCTGTCTCGGGCGGCTACACCTTC
>-|TRBJ1-4|-|TRBV9
CASSVGDGTEKLFF
TGTGCCAGCAGCGTAGGGGACGGGACAGAAAAACTGTTTTTT